A selection of T cell receptor beta chains follows, all from one sample in a study of T cells in Graves' hyperthyroidism and ophthalmopathy. A single record per CDR3 protein comes from TCRdb applying MiXCR to the multiplex PCR reads. This table holds hundreds of thousands of distinct CDR3 sequences, approximately 14% found once. Source material: blood. These receptors were obtained from a woman younger than 35 with Graves' hyperthyroidism. The conserved cysteine and the conserved F or W are not part of the CDR3 here.

v_gene	j_gene	CDR3aa
TRBV7-3	TRBJ2-2	ASSLMVAGELF
TRBV3-1	TRBJ2-7	ASSPLVFTYEQY
TRBV5-5	TRBJ2-7	ASSFSRDSYEQY
TRBV27	TRBJ1-6	ASSPRVPYSPLH
TRBV7-9	TRBJ2-3	ASSSPDRRTDTQY
TRBV4-2	TRBJ2-7	ASSQVSGTVSYEQY
TRBV5-8	TRBJ1-5	ASSLIYQPQH
TRBV20-1	TRBJ2-3	SARATTSHPATDTQY
TRBV14	TRBJ2-7	ASSQERVTWVVDEQY
TRBV18	TRBJ1-5	ASSPPTGFRSQPQH
TRBV27	TRBJ2-7	ASSLSDSSYEQY
TRBV18	TRBJ2-7	ASSPAGDTSYEQY
TRBV3-1	TRBJ1-1	ASSHYREMNTEAF
TRBV20-1	TRBJ1-2	SAGGELNYGYT
TRBV29-1	TRBJ2-1	SVDPRVPYNEQF
TRBV10-2	TRBJ1-2	ASSENSLRDGYT
TRBV5-5	TRBJ1-6	ASSWDRVMTYNSPLH
TRBV9	TRBJ1-2	ASSAGAGGYT
TRBV29-1	TRBJ2-7	SFQEDRARGEQY
TRBV6-5	TRBJ2-7	ASSYSTSRGGYEQY
TRBV3-1	TRBJ2-3	ASSQDYRTDTQY
TRBV2	TRBJ1-2	ASSEYGTLVYGYT
TRBV6-2/TRBV6-3	TRBJ2-5	ASSGPGAQETQY
TRBV9	TRBJ1-1	ASSRRGGVVNTEAF
TRBV6-1	TRBJ2-7	ASSYQTGTPTYEQY
TRBV11-3	TRBJ1-2	ASSSRRDGYT
TRBV11-2	TRBJ2-3	ASSLTYGAGGHSTDTQY
TRBV2	TRBJ2-7	ASTSLPRTSGSSYEQY
TRBV12-3/TRBV12-4	TRBJ1-6	ASSLKGASPLH
TRBV24-1	TRBJ1-2	ATSDRVHGGYT
TRBV6-5	TRBJ2-1	ASSYRLGGSDEQF
TRBV11-3	TRBJ1-6	ASSPGAGRRSPLH
TRBV6-1	TRBJ2-3	ASRRTKTSRSTDTQY
TRBV5-1	TRBJ2-7	ASSGRLAGGQYEQY
TRBV2	TRBJ1-5	ASRGQGDYQPQH
TRBV6-5	TRBJ2-4	ASSYLLPLSGRAKEGKNIQY
TRBV3-1	TRBJ1-5	ASSLGFGGARNNQPQH
TRBV4-3	TRBJ2-7	ASSQTLAVYEQY
TRBV6-1	TRBJ2-1	ASSVLAWDYPNEQF
TRBV3-1	TRBJ1-5	ASSQAGDSNQPQH
TRBV11-2	TRBJ2-2	ASSSGQGWTGELF
TRBV4-1	TRBJ1-2	AGSQGRGYT
TRBV19	TRBJ2-1	ASSFGQGGYNEQF
TRBV4-1	TRBJ1-1	ASSQDRTQNTEAF